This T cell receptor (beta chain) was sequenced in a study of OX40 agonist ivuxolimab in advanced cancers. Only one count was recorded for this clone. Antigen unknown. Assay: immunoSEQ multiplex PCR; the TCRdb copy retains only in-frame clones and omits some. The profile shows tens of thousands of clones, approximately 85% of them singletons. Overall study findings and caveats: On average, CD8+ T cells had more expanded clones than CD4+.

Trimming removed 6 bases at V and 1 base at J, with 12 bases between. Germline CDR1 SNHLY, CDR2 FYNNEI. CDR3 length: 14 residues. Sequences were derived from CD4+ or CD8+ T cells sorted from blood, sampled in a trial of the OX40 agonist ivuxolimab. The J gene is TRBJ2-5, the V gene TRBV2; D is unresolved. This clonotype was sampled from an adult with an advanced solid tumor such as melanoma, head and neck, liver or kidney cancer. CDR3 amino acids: CASRVVESQETQYF. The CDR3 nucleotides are TGTGCCAGCAGGGTAGTGGAGAGCCAAGAGACCCAGTACTTC.